These 2 T cell receptor beta chains originate from one sample sequenced in a study of spatial heterogeneity in lung cancer. The sample's time point: sample taken at primary tumor resection. TCRdb redid the calling of the 5' RACE reads with MiXCR, one entry per CDR3 protein. This sample yields about 22,000 distinct CDR3 sequences, of which 5.8% are seen a single time; less than 45% belongs to the top ten. The starting material was PBMCs, obtained at surgery. Every receptor here comes from a male donor with early-stage non-small cell lung cancer.

This clonotype came up many times. This chain connects TRBV19 to TRBJ1-5, with D unresolved. Per the germline V gene, CDR1 is LNHDA and CDR2 is SQIVND (reference sequence). The V and J ends lost 5 bases and 0 bases respectively, with 17 bases between them. CDR3 length: 17 amino acids. The CDR3 DNA reads TGTGCCAGTAGTCCAACGACCCGGGTTTATAGCAATCAGCCCCAGCATTTT. This gives the protein CASSPTTRVYSNQPQHF.

This clonotype has just a few counts. The V and J genes are TRBV6-1 and TRBJ1-6, with 9 bases matching TRBD1. Germline CDR1 and CDR2: MNHNS and SASEGT. This CDR3 region has 16 residues. V trimming: 1 base; J trimming: 6 bases; junction bases outside the gene matches: 4. This CDR3 reads CASSEDGTGSNSPLHF. CDR3 DNA: TGTGCCAGCAGTGAAGACGGGACAGGGAGTAATTCACCCCTCCACTTT.